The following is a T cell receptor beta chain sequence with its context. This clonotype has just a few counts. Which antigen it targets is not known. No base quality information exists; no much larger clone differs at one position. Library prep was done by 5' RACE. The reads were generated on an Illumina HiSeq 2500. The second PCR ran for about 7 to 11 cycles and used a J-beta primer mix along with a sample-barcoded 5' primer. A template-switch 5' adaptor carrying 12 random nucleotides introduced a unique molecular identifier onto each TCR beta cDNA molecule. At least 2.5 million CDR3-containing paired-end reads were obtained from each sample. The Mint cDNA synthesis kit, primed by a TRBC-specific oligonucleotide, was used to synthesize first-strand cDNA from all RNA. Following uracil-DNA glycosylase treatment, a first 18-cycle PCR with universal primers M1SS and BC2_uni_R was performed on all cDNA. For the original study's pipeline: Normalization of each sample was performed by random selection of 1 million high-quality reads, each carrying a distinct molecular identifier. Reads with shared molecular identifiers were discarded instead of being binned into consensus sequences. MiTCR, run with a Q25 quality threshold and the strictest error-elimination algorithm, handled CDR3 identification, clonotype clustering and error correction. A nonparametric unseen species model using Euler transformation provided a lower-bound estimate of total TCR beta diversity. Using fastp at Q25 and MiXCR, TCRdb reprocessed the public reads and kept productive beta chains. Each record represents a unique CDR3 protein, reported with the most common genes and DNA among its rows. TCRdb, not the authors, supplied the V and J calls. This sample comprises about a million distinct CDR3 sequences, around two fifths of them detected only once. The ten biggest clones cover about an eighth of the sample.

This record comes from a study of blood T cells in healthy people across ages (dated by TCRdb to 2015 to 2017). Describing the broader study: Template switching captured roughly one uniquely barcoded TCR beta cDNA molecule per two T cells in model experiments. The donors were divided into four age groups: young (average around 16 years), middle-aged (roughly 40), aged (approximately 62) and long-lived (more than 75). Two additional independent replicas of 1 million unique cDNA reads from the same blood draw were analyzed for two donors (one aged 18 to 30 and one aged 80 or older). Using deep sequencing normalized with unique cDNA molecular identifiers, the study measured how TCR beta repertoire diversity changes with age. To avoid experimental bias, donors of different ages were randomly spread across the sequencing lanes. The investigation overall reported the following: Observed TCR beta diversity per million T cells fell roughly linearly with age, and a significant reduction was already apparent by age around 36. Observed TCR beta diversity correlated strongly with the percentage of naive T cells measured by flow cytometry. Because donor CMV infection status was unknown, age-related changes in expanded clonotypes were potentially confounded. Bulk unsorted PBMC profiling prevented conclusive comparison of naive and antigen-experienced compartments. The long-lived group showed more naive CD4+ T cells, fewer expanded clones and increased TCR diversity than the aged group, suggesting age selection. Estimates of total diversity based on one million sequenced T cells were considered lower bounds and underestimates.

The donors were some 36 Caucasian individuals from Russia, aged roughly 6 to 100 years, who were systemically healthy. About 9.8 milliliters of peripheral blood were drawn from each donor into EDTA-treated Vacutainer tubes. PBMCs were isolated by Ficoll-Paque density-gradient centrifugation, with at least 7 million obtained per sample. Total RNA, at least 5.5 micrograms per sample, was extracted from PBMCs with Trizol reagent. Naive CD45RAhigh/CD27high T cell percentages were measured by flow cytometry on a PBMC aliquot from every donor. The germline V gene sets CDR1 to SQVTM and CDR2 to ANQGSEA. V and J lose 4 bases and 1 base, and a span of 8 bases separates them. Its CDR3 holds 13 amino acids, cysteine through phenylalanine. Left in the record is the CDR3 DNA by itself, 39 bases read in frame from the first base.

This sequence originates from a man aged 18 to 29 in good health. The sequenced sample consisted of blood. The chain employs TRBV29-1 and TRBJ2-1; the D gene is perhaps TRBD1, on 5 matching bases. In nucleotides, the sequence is TGCAGCGTTGGCAGGGCATCCTACAATGAGCAGTTCTTC. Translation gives CSVGRASYNEQFF.